This T cell receptor (beta chain) was sequenced for a study of cytomegalovirus exposure and HLA in healthy donors. The CDR3 is 13 amino acids. Germline V CDR1 and CDR2: SGHVS, FQNEAQ. V was pared by 5 bases and J by 3 bases, with 10 bases between. Donors were ostensibly healthy at sampling, although undocumented immune exposures were probable. This clone was found a few times. Its antigen is not identified. General observations from the study: Published work reported that the classifier diagnosed cytomegalovirus status with high specificity and sensitivity. Analysis was carried out at a later point, and it linked a missense DCLRE1C variant to TCR beta V- and J-gene trimming.

The PCR employed 60 Vbeta primers together with 13 Jbeta primers. In the original workflow: Later work found 65 million to 90 million unique TCR beta chains, with 10 million to 14 million shared. The repertoire was sequenced with immunoSEQ multiplex PCR; TCRdb's copy has only in-frame clones and lacks some. From that table come the V and J calls and clone size; the DNA was used to work out D and trimming. This table has roughly 100,000 clones, approximately 69% appearing once. The chain uses TRBV7-8 and TRBJ1-1; no clear D gene. This receptor was identified in a man aged 30 to 45 in good health and CMV-seronegative. The sequenced sample was PBMCs. CDR3 amino acids: CASSNSGDTEAFF. The CDR3 nucleotides are TGTGCCAGCAGCAACTCGGGAGACACTGAAGCTTTCTTT.